Listed here is a single T cell receptor (beta chain). What it binds is unknown. This sample was included in a study of T cell responses to AZD1222 COVID-19 vaccine. Sequencing was performed with immunoSEQ multiplex PCR; in TCRdb, only in-frame clones are kept and a portion is missing. Here the sample spans about 120,000 clones, 75% to 90% being singletons. The study's findings and limits: Baseline seropositivity occurred in only 5 to 7 AZD1222 recipients. It should be noted that donors were predominantly white British and more often female, and clonal diversity was possibly underestimated. After two AZD1222 doses, spike-specific TCR breadth and depth rose versus day 0.

Germline CDR1 reads KGHSH; CDR2 reads LQKENI. The CDR3 loop spans 17 amino acids. J lost 0 bases, V lost 5 bases, and 7 bases had no gene match. The chain recombines TRBV18 with TRBJ1-3; TRBD1 agrees at 10 bases. This sequence was found in an adult who received the AZD1222 COVID-19 vaccine. This specimen consisted of peripheral blood, obtained 28 days after the second AZD1222 dose. This CDR3 reads CASSDLGQGSSGNTIYF. In nucleotides, the CDR3 is TGTGCCAGCTCAGATTTGGGACAGGGGAGCTCTGGAAACACCATATATTTT.